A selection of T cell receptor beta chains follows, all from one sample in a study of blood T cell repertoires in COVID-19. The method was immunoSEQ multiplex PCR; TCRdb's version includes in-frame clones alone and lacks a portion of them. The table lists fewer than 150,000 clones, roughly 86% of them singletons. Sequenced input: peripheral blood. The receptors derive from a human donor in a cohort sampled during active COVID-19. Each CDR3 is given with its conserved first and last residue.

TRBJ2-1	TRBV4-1	CASSQDHLPGGLANEQFF
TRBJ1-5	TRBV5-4	CASSLSREPQHF
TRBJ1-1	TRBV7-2	CASSFRGTGGGTEAFF
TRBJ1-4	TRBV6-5	CASRGGGTTNEKLFF
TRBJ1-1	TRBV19	CASSATGHRLNDWNTEAFF
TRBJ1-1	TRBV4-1	CASSQDTGYGTEAFF
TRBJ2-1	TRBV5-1	CASAEYEYSSYNEQFF
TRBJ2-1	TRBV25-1	CASRPTGGSYNEQFF
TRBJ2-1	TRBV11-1	CASSARDSGNNEQFF
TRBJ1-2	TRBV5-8	CASSINLQGYYGYTF
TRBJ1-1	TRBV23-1	CASSQSGGENTEAFF
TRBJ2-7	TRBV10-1	CASSVGGLAEQYF
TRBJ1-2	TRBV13	CASSPQLGGNGYTF
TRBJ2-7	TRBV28	CASSSARYEQYF
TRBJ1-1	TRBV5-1	CASSFAMNTEAFF
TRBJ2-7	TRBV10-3	CATTGQTYEQYF
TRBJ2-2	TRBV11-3	CASSLRGSGELFF
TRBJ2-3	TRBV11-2	CASSLGGVTPTDTQYF
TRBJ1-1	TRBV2	CASSGAGELSEAFF
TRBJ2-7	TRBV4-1	CASSLPGTGDYEQYF
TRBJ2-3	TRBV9	CASSSRTGTDTQYF
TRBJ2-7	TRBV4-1	CASSQDFTSGGRSSYEQYF
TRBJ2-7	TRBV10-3	CAIRDILTVSYEQYF
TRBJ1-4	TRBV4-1	CASSREKNFRGEKLFF
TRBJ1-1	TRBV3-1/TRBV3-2	CASSQGSGQATEAFF
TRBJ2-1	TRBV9	CASSVRTGGNEQFF
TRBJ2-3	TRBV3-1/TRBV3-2	CASSRGGGSYTQYF
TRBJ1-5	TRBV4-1	CASSQDRVNQPQHF
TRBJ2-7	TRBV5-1	CASSLSGGSSSYEQYF
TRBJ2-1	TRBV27	CASTPVGRGPDNEQFF
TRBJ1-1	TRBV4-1	CASSQDGGWATEAFF
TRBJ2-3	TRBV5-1	CASSTGQTSTDTQYF
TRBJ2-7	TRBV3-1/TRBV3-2	CASSQDGLTYEQYF
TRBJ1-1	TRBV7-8	CASSPRDFGTEAFF
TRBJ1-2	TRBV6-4	CASSDGMGASGGGYTF
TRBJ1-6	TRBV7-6	CASSLDVQGASNSPLHF
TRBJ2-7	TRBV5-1	CASSLEGRGNEQYF
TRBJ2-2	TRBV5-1	CASSLDRVTGELFF
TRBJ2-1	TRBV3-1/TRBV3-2	CASGPPLRTSGYNEQFF
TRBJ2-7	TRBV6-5	CASARGWEQYF
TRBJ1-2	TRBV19	CASSIGGMDGYTF
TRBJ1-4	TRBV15	CATSRDTLQPATNEKLFF